Listed here are 12 T cell receptor beta chains from one sample, sequenced in a study of shared T cell receptors in the human thymus. Method: immunoSEQ multiplex PCR; TCRdb's copy keeps in-frame clones and lacks some. The sample contains more than 550,000 clones, 70% to 90% of which appear only once. The same sample was also studied in work on human thymus T cells.

The material sequenced was thymocytes. The receptors originated from a girl under two years old with a congenital heart defect.

The chain is built from TRBV9 and TRBJ1-1, with D tentatively TRBD1 (6 bases). Germline CDR1 reads SGDLS; CDR2 reads YYNGEE. CDR3 length: 13 residues. The V end lost 0 bases, the J end lost 10 bases, and 13 bases lay between the germline ends. The CDR3 nucleotides are TGTGCCAGCAGCGTAGACGGACAGCAACGAGCTTTCTTT. It is translated as CASSVDGQQRAFF.

CDR3 in amino acids: CAVGTANTEAFF. The DNA for the CDR3 is TGTGCCGTCGGGACAGCGAACACTGAAGCTTTCTTT. The rearrangement links TRBV6-5 to TRBJ1-1, with 7 positions matching TRBD1. This CDR3 is 12 amino acids long. With V trimmed by 11 bases and J by 1 base, 4 bases remained unmatched. The germline CDR1 and CDR2 sequences are MNHEY and SVGAGI.

The chain has TRBV7-6 and TRBJ1-1; TRBD1 matches at 12 bases. V shed 5 bases, J shed 0 bases, and the junction held 13 bases outside the gene matches. The V gene's germline CDR1 is SGHVS and CDR2 FNYEAQ. The CDR3 length is 19 residues. The CDR3 region has the DNA TGTGCCAGCAGCCCTCCGGGACAGGGGGCCCGCCTAGTGAACACTGAAGCTTTCTTT. It codes for CASSPPGQGARLVNTEAFF.

This clone appeared a single time. The sample carries other DNA sequences with the same CDR3. CDR3 DNA sequence: TGCGCCAGCAGCTTGGGACAGGGGGGTACTGAAGCTTTCTTT. Encoded protein: CASSLGQGGTEAFF. The chain is built from TRBV5-1 and TRBJ1-1, with TRBD1 identical over 9 bases. The CDR3 spans 14 residues. Germline V CDR1 and CDR2: SGHRS, YFSETQ. V lost 0 bases to trimming and J lost 5 bases; unmatched junction nucleotides: 2.

The chain employs TRBV12-5 and TRBJ1-5, with 8 bases matching TRBD1. Germline CDR1 and CDR2: LGHNT and FRNRAP. The CDR3 spans 16 residues. V lost 2 bases and J lost 4; bases outside the gene matches: 7. The DNA for the CDR3 is TGTGCTAGTGGTTTGCGAGCAGGGGGCTCGAATCAGCCCCAGCATTTT. This translates into CASGLRAGGSNQPQHF. The variable domain in full, with the rest retrieved from reference TRBV12-5 and TRBJ1-5, is DARVTQTPRHKVTEMGQEVTMRCQPILGHNTVFWYRQTMMQGLELLAYFRNRAPLDDSGMPKDRFSAEMPDATLATLKIQPSEPRDSAVYFCASGLRAGGSNQPQHFGDGTRLSIL.

Concerning this clone itself: The sample holds other DNA sequences that translate to the same CDR3. V gene TRBV5-1 combines with J gene TRBJ2-7; TRBD1 might be the D (5 bases). This CDR3 contains 13 residues. The germline gives CDR1 SGHRS, CDR2 YFSETQ. Trimming took 1 base from V and 0 from J, leaving 5 bases between them. The CDR3 spells CASSLRGSYEQYF. CDR3 bases: TGCGCCAGCAGCTTGAGGGGCTCCTACGAGCAGTACTTC.

This clone has just one count. The chain combines TRBV10-3 with TRBJ1-2; TRBD1 aligns across 9 bases. The V gene's germline CDR1 is ENHRY and CDR2 SYGVKD. The CDR3 is 16 amino acids. The V gene end was trimmed by 5 bases and the J gene end by 0 bases; junction bases not matched to a gene: 7. In nucleotides, the CDR3 is TGTGCCATCAGTACAGGGGGCTATCCCCCTAACTATGGCTACACCTTC. It translates to CAISTGGYPPNYGYTF.

The V and J genes are TRBV4-2 and TRBJ1-4; tentative D call: TRBD1 (5 bases). CDR3 length: 17 amino acids. Trimming left V 0 bases short and J 8 bases short, with 19 bases between. In germline, CDR1 is LGHNA, CDR2 YNFKEQ. The CDR3 region is CASSQEGGTSVREKLFF. In DNA, the CDR3 is TGTGCCAGCAGCCAAGAGGGGGGAACAAGCGTCAGGGAAAAACTGTTTTTT.

The V gene is TRBV5-1, the J gene TRBJ2-2, with 7 bases matching TRBD1. The CDR3 consists of 14 residues. The germline gives CDR1 SGHRS, CDR2 YFSETQ. The V and J ends lost 3 bases and 6 bases, in that order; junction bases with no gene match: 5. The CDR3 DNA sequence: TGCGCCAGCAGCTCTTACAGGGGACCCGGGGAGCTGTTTTTT. Translated: CASSSYRGPGELFF.

The chain has TRBV27 and TRBJ2-1; 8 bases match TRBD1. V lost 6 bases and J lost 3; bases outside the gene matches: 10. Germline V CDR1 and CDR2: MNHEY, SMNVEV (reference sequence). The CDR3 is 16 amino acids. The CDR3, as DNA: TGTGCCAGCAGACCGGACAGGGAAGTAGTCTACAATGAGCAGTTCTTC. Translating gives CASRPDREVVYNEQFF.

J is TRBJ2-2 and V is TRBV15; 7 nucleotides agree with TRBD1. The CDR3 spans 19 residues. Germline V gene lookup returns CDR1 LNHNV and CDR2 YYDKDF (reference sequence). Unmatched junction bases numbered 10, after V lost 0 bases and J lost 0 bases. The CDR3 is CATSREGPGTESNTGELFF. CDR3 nucleotide sequence: TGTGCCACCAGCAGAGAGGGCCCTGGGACAGAATCGAACACCGGGGAGCTGTTTTTT.

The V call is TRBV15, the J call TRBJ1-5; D unresolved. V was trimmed by 0 bases and J by 4 bases, leaving 19 bases between them. Germline V gene lookup returns CDR1 LNHNV and CDR2 YYDKDF (reference sequence). This CDR3 has 18 amino acids. The CDR3 reads CATSREGRRISSNQPQHF. DNA for the CDR3: TGTGCCACCAGCAGAGAGGGCAGGAGGATCAGCAGTAATCAGCCCCAGCATTTT.